The sequence of this T cell receptor beta chain was determined in a study of beta chain features in type 1 diabetes. A note on this clone: Its specificity is unknown. At one boundary the junction diverges from the germline segment, which might be a read error.

Sorted cells reached over 95% purity in every population. The authors reverse transcribed all of the isolated RNA, so sequencing captured expressed TCRB transcripts. Method: immunoSEQ multiplex PCR; TCRdb's copy keeps in-frame clones and lacks some. The data contain around 400,000 clones, roughly 12% of them seen just once; the ten biggest clones take up about 0.018%. From germline, CDR1 is SSHAT and CDR2 FNYEAQ (reference sequence). The CDR3 loop spans 16 amino acids. Notes on the study in general: TCRB CDR3s from Type 1 diabetes patients were moderately but significantly shorter in all four CD4+ subsets.

The sample taken for sequencing was naive CD4+ T cells from blood. This sequence originates from a man aged 18 to 30 in good health. V and J are TRBV7-7 and TRBJ2-1; 9 nucleotides agree with TRBD2. The CDR3 region is CASSPLAGAAYNEQFF. CDR3 DNA: TGTGCTAGCAGCCCTTTAGCGGGAGCCGCCTACAATGAGCAGTTCTTC.